Below, 20 T cell receptor beta chains from the same sample are listed, as sequenced in a study of T cell clonotyping in hematopoietic cell transplantation. Indicated time point: recipient sample about 28 days before transplant, after cytoreduction. Repertoires were generated with immunoSEQ multiplex PCR, while TCRdb's copy carries only in-frame clones and drops some. This sample carries tens of thousands of clones, 90% to 97% of them seen once, and the ten largest clones take 1.5% to 2%. The sequences come from peripheral blood mononuclear cells, collected before stem cell transplant. These receptors were taken from a woman aged 45-65 years with acute myeloid leukemia. Some clones in this sample may be carry-over from other donors' samples.

The chain is built from TRBV2 and TRBJ1-5, with D perhaps matching TRBD1 (5 bases). The CDR3 spans 12 residues. Trimming took off 8 bases at V and 8 bases at J, with 13 bases between the two ends. The germline CDR1 and CDR2 sequences are SNHLY and FYNNEI. CDR3 DNA: TGTGCCAGCGGATCAGGGCCCGAGCCCCAGCATTTT. Its protein is CASGSGPEPQHF.

To note about this clone: This sample also contains other DNA sequences that code for the same CDR3. This chain connects TRBV27 to TRBJ2-6, with D unresolved. Per the germline V gene, CDR1 is MNHEY and CDR2 is SMNVEV (reference sequence). The CDR3 totals 13 residues. Trimming shortened V by 6 bases and J by 0 bases, and 3 bases separated the two germline ends. The CDR3 DNA reads as TGTGCCAGCAGCCCCTCTGGGGCCAACGTCCTGACTTTC. This gives the protein CASSPSGANVLTF.

This chain connects TRBV30 to TRBJ1-1; tentative D call: TRBD1 (5 bases). This CDR3 comprises 13 residues. Germline assignment: CDR1 GTSNPN and CDR2 SVGIG (reference sequence). V was cut by 3 bases and J by 7 bases, with 15 bases left in between. CDR3 nucleotide sequence: TGTGCCTGGAGACAATCGACAGCTCATGAAGCTTTCTTT. It yields the protein CAWRQSTAHEAFF.

The chain uses TRBV6-5 and TRBJ1-1; no clear D. V lost 3 bases to trimming and J lost 2 bases, with 10 bases between them. Germline values: CDR1 MNHEY, CDR2 SVGAGI. The CDR3 sequence is 14 residues long. DNA for the CDR3: TGTGCCAGCAGTTATGGGCAGACTAACACTGAAGCTTTCTTT. This codes for CASSYGQTNTEAFF.

The rearrangement links TRBV19 to TRBJ2-7; D possibly corresponds to TRBD2 (6 bases). Germline lookup yields CDR1 LNHDA and CDR2 SQIVND (reference sequence). Trimming shortened V by 5 bases and J by 4 bases, and 12 bases separated the two germline ends. This CDR3 has 13 residues. CDR3 DNA sequence: TGTGCCAGTAGTGCGGGACTCGGATACGAGCAGTACTTC. It specifies CASSAGLGYEQYF.

The chain combines TRBV5-6 with TRBJ2-2; D is uncertain. Germline V CDR1 and CDR2: SGHDT, YYEEEE. Trimming left V 1 base short and J 1 base short, with 8 bases between. The CDR3 has 15 amino acids. The CDR3 sequence is CASSLYPENTGELFF. Written as DNA, the CDR3 is TGTGCCAGCAGCTTGTATCCAGAGAACACCGGGGAGCTGTTTTTT.

The gene calls are TRBV4-1 and TRBJ2-7, with TRBD1 matching 12 bases. V was pared by 1 base and J by 2 bases, with 9 bases of the junction left unmatched. Germline CDR1 MGHRA, CDR2 YSYEKL. The CDR3 consists of 18 residues. DNA of the CDR3: TGCGCCAGCAGCCAAGCCGGGACAGGGGGCAAAATTCCCTACGAGCAGTACTTC. This gives the protein CASSQAGTGGKIPYEQYF.

This chain joins TRBV9 and TRBJ1-6; D unresolved. Per the germline V gene, CDR1 is SGDLS and CDR2 is YYNGEE. The CDR3 has 16 amino acids. V was trimmed by 0 bases and J by 0 bases, leaving 7 bases between them. CDR3 region: CASSVARSSYNSPLHF. In nucleotides, the CDR3 is TGTGCCAGCAGCGTAGCTAGGAGCTCCTATAATTCACCCCTCCACTTT.

The V gene is TRBV6-5, the J gene TRBJ1-5, with D possibly being TRBD1 (5 bases). The CDR3 has 14 residues. The V end lost 4 bases, the J end lost 5 bases, and 12 bases lay between the germline ends. CDR1 and CDR2 (germline): MNHEY, SVGAGI. The CDR3 nucleotides are TGTGCCAGCAGTTTGACGGGACCCGATCAGCCCCAGCATTTT. This encodes CASSLTGPDQPQHF.

The chain has TRBV2 and TRBJ1-4, with no clear D. The CDR3 has 14 residues. Germline V CDR1 and CDR2: SNHLY, FYNNEI. Between the trimmed V and J ends, which lost 2 bases and 6 bases, there was a span of 10 bases. The CDR3 region is CASSEMSPYEKLFF. For the CDR3, the DNA is TGTGCCAGCAGTGAAATGTCACCGTATGAAAAACTGTTTTTT.

This clone was observed a few times. The chain recombines TRBV30 with TRBJ1-2; D is uncertain. V lost 1 base to trimming and J lost 4 bases, with 13 bases between them. The germline CDR1 and CDR2 sequences are GTSNPN and SVGIG (reference sequence). This CDR3 region has 14 residues. CDR3 amino acids: CAWSGRASGYGYTF. The CDR3 nucleotides read TGTGCCTGGAGTGGGAGGGCTAGCGGCTATGGCTACACCTTC.

The CDR3 loop is CASSSRTGGWTEAFF. CDR3 in DNA: TGTGCCAGTAGTTCTCGGACAGGGGGTTGGACTGAAGCTTTCTTT. The genes are TRBV19 and TRBJ1-1; TRBD1 aligns across 10 bases. This CDR3 contains 15 residues. Germline CDR1 is LNHDA and CDR2 is SQIVND (reference sequence). V lost 5 bases and J lost 5; bases outside the gene matches: 8.

The chain recombines TRBV28 with TRBJ2-3; TRBD1 matches at 10 bases. J gave up 5 bases and V 5 bases, and 7 bases lay outside the gene matches. The CDR3 is 15 residues long. Per germline, CDR1 MDHEN and CDR2 SYDVKM. The CDR3 sequence is CASSHRDRGLDTQYF. CDR3 nucleotides: TGTGCCAGCAGTCACCGGGACAGGGGTTTAGATACGCAGTATTTT.

The V gene is TRBV27, the J gene TRBJ1-3, with D perhaps TRBD1 (5 bases). Per germline, CDR1 MNHEY and CDR2 SMNVEV (reference sequence). CDR3 length: 15 residues. The V end was cut by 5 bases, the J end by 4 bases, with 15 bases between. CDR3 loop: CASSPPPGLGNTIYF. In DNA, the CDR3 is TGTGCCAGCAGTCCCCCTCCAGGGTTAGGAAACACCATATATTTT.

The V call is TRBV2, the J call TRBJ2-3; D possibly matches TRBD1 or TRBD2 (6 bases each). Germline V gives CDR1 SNHLY, CDR2 FYNNEI. Trimming stripped 8 bases from V and 1 base from J, with 19 bases between. The CDR3 has 16 amino acids. In DNA form, the CDR3 reads TGTGCCAGCCCAAAAGGAGGGGGAATGGGCACAGATACGCAGTATTTT. This codes for CASPKGGGMGTDTQYF.

The V gene is TRBV28, the J gene TRBJ2-7; 12 nucleotides agree with TRBD2. The V segment lost 3 bases and the J segment 3 bases; nucleotides outside the gene matches: 3. There are 15 residues in the CDR3. In germline, CDR1 is MDHEN, CDR2 SYDVKM. The CDR3 is CASSLGGLAGYEQYF. In DNA, the CDR3 is TGTGCCAGCAGTTTGGGGGGACTAGCGGGCTACGAGCAGTACTTC. Complete variable domain (other parts from reference TRBV28 and TRBJ2-7): DVKVTQSSRYLVKRTGEKVFLECVQDMDHENMFWYRQDPGLGLRLIYFSYDVKMKEKGDIPEGYSVSREKKERFSLILESASTNQTSMYLCASSLGGLAGYEQYFGPGTRLTVT.

The rearrangement uses TRBV6-5 and TRBJ1-3, with D perhaps TRBD1 (5 bases). The CDR3 has 14 residues. V was trimmed by 10 bases and J by 8 bases, leaving 21 bases between them. CDR1 and CDR2 from the germline V gene are MNHEY and SVGAGI. In DNA form, the CDR3 reads TGTGCCACTCGTGAAGGACCTGGGGGAGACACCATATATTTT. Translation: CATREGPGGDTIYF.

J is TRBJ2-7 and V is TRBV5-1, with D perhaps matching TRBD1 or TRBD2 (5 bases each). V was clipped by 2 bases and J by 4 bases, with 16 bases between them. In germline, CDR1 is SGHRS, CDR2 YFSETQ. The CDR3 covers 15 residues. DNA of the CDR3: TGCGCCAGCAGCTTACAATCAGGGACCGGATACGAGCAGTACTTC. This encodes CASSLQSGTGYEQYF.

This clone was recorded only once. V usage is TRBV6-1 and J usage is TRBJ1-5; the match to TRBD1 covers 9 bases. Germline-derived CDR1 and CDR2 are MNHNS and SASEGT. The CDR3 extends over 14 amino acids. J was trimmed by 4 bases and V by 10 bases; bases with no gene match: 8. The CDR3 DNA sequence: TGTGCCACCAAGGGACAGGGAGGTAATCAGCCCCAGCATTTT. This codes for CATKGQGGNQPQHF.

This chain links TRBV30 with TRBJ2-1; 7 bases agree with TRBD2. This CDR3 has 15 residues. Germline V lookup: CDR1 GTSNPN, CDR2 SVGIG (reference sequence). The V and J ends lost 2 bases and 8 bases, in that order; junction bases with no gene match: 12. The CDR3 nucleotides are TGTGCCTGGAGTACCAGACTACCCCTAGCGGATGAGCAGTTCTTC. Translating it yields CAWSTRLPLADEQFF.